This paragraph reports one T cell receptor beta chain. The germline V gene encodes CDR1 SGHTA and CDR2 FQGNSA. The V and J ends lost 1 base and 2 bases respectively, with 2 bases between them. The CDR3 is made up of 12 amino acids. In each case, RNA was isolated and then reverse transcribed into cDNA as the sequencing template. Profiling relied on immunoSEQ multiplex PCR, and the TCRdb table lists in-frame clones only, not all of them. This sample has hundreds of thousands of clones, with about three fifths found just once. The sample comes from a study of CD8+ T cells in alopecia areata. Study-level background: Treated patients were given oral tofacitinib, which was dosed at 5 to 10 mg twice daily.

The chain employs TRBV7-2 and TRBJ1-2; D remains ambiguous. The clonotype was recovered from a human donor with alopecia areata. This specimen consisted of CD4+ T cells sorted from blood, obtained at week 0. The CDR3, as DNA: TGTGCCAGCAGCTTAGTCAACTATGGCTACACCTTC. It translates to CASSLVNYGYTF. The full variable domain, completed using reference TRBV7-2 and TRBJ1-2, is GAGVSQSPSNKVTEKGKDVELRCDPISGHTALYWYRQSLGQGLEFLIYFQGNSAPDKSGLPSDRFSAERTGGSVSTLTIQRTQQEDSAVYLCASSLVNYGYTFGSGTRLTVV.